Below, 11 T cell receptor beta chains from the same sample are listed, as sequenced in a study of T cell repertoires in cytomegalovirus infection. For these receptors, no antigen is known. TCRdb analysed the reads with MiXCR anew, one entry per CDR3 protein. Of hundreds of thousands of distinct CDR3 sequences listed, under 45% were seen once; the top ten hold about 41%. The source material was cultured PBMCs, sampled from culture after CMV antigen stimulation. All receptors come from a human donor in good health (CMV status not recorded). Some clones in this sample may be carry-over from other donors' samples.

The chain joins TRBV5-5 to TRBJ2-7, with 9 bases identical to TRBD2. The J segment lost 7 bases and the V segment lost 10 bases, leaving 12 bases of the junction unmatched. Germline CDR1 is SGHKS and CDR2 is YYEKEE (reference sequence). The CDR3 has 13 residues. The CDR3 loop reads CAGSGGPLREQYF. The CDR3 region has the DNA TGTGCCGGTAGCGGGGGACCACTTAGAGAGCAGTACTTC.

This chain connects TRBV20-1 to TRBJ2-2, with a weak D call TRBD2 (6 bases). Germline CDR1 DFQATT, CDR2 SNEGSKA (reference sequence). CDR3 length: 16 amino acids. The V gene lost 2 bases and the J gene lost 5 bases, with 18 bases spanning the gap. DNA of the CDR3: TGCAGTGCTAGACCCCTAAGCGGGCGGGGAACCGGGGAGCTGTTTTTT. As protein: CSARPLSGRGTGELFF.

This clonotype was detected a few times. The chain has TRBV7-2 and TRBJ2-2, with 8 bases aligning to TRBD1. The CDR3 extends over 16 amino acids. Germline CDR1 and CDR2: SGHTA and FQGNSA. Losses at the gene ends were 5 bases for V and 0 bases for J; bases not matched to a gene: 5. CDR3 loop: CASSVRTGTNTGELFF. The CDR3 nucleotides are TGTGCCAGCAGCGTACGGACAGGGACGAACACCGGGGAGCTGTTTTTT.

The rearrangement links TRBV19 to TRBJ1-1; D is possibly TRBD1 (6 bases). The CDR3 extends over 16 amino acids. Trimming shortened V by 3 bases and J by 4 bases, and 18 bases separated the two germline ends. The germline V gene has CDR1 LNHDA and CDR2 SQIVND (reference sequence). As DNA, the CDR3 is TGTGCCAGTAGTATTGGGGGCCGGGGGTTAGCCACTGAAGCTTTCTTT. Translation: CASSIGGRGLATEAFF.

The V call is TRBV6-6, the J call TRBJ2-1; TRBD2 might be the D (7 bases). The V gene's germline CDR1 is MNHNY and CDR2 SVGAGI (reference sequence). The CDR3 has 16 amino acids. Trimming cost V 0 bases and J 8 bases, with 17 bases left between them. The CDR3 spells CASSYSITGGQYEQFF. Written as DNA, the CDR3 is TGTGCCAGCAGTTACTCGATAACGGGGGGCCAATATGAGCAGTTCTTC.

This clonotype was seen more than once but under ten times. In nucleotides, the CDR3 is TGCGCCAGCAGCCCCACCCCCGGACAGGGGTCTCGGGTTTTCTTT. Translation: CASSPTPGQGSRVFF. The chain uses TRBV5-1 and TRBJ1-1, with TRBD1 identical over 9 bases. V lost 4 bases, J lost 13 bases, and 17 bases stayed unmatched. The CDR3 is 15 residues long. Per the germline V gene, CDR1 is SGHRS and CDR2 is YFSETQ.

This clonotype has more than one count but fewer than ten. V is TRBV7-2 and J is TRBJ2-3; D not certain. The length of the CDR3 is 12 residues. Deletions cut 11 bases from V and 7 bases from J, with 16 bases between. Germline loops: CDR1 SGHTA, CDR2 FQGNSA. CDR3 in amino acids: CASSRNDHTQYF. CDR3 sequence (DNA): TGTGCCTCATCTAGGAACGACCATACGCAGTATTTT.

J is TRBJ2-7 and V is TRBV10-3, with D perhaps matching TRBD1 (6 bases). Germline V lookup: CDR1 ENHRY, CDR2 SYGVKD. This CDR3 has 13 amino acids. The ends were cut back, 7 bases at V and 1 base at J, with 11 bases in the middle. The CDR3 nucleotides read TGTGCCATCACCAGGACAGATTCCTACGAGCAGTACTTC. Protein sequence: CAITRTDSYEQYF.

This clonotype has just a few counts. The J gene is TRBJ1-3, the V gene TRBV7-8; no firm D call. Looked up from germline, CDR1 is SGHVS and CDR2 is FQNEAQ. CDR3 length: 13 residues. The V and J ends lost 3 bases and 8 bases respectively, with 11 bases between them. The CDR3 loop reads CASSFPGADTIYF. The CDR3 DNA reads TGTGCCAGCAGCTTCCCCGGCGCGGACACCATATATTTT.

This sequence joins TRBV6-2 or TRBV6-3 and TRBJ2-3; TRBD1 matches 8 bases. The germline gives CDR1 MNHEY, CDR2 SVGEGT. The CDR3 loop spans 15 amino acids. The ends lost 7 bases at V and 1 base at J; junction bases unmatched: 7. The CDR3 loop is CASTSGQGRTDTQYF. The CDR3 nucleotides read TGTGCCAGCACCTCAGGACAGGGCCGCACAGATACGCAGTATTTT.

The table lists this clonotype with many counts. The rearrangement uses TRBV19 and TRBJ2-1; 11 positions match TRBD2. Germline values: CDR1 LNHDA, CDR2 SQIVND (reference sequence). Germline trimming cut 5 bases from V and 13 bases from J; bases unmatched to any gene: 10. The length of the CDR3 is 14 residues. CDR3 protein: CASSATLAGDTQFF. In DNA form, the CDR3 reads TGTGCCAGTAGTGCCACACTAGCGGGGGATACTCAGTTCTTC.